The 7 T cell receptor beta chains below all came from one sample that was sequenced in a study of T cell repertoires in aging, cancer and after chemotherapy. A mixed TRB-A/B primer pool amplified rearranged TRB by multiplex touch-down PCR. TCRdb used MiXCR to reprocess the multiplex PCR reads, holding one entry per CDR3 protein. The sample carries about 13,000 distinct CDR3 sequences, roughly 26% recorded once. Peripheral blood genomic DNA, not sorted cells or RNA, was the template. The sequenced sample consisted of blood. Every receptor here comes from a human donor in good health.

The chain links TRBV5-5 to TRBJ1-1; no clear D. The germline V and J ends were trimmed by 4 bases and 1 base, with 14 bases remaining between them. The germline V gene encodes CDR1 SGHKS and CDR2 YYEKEE (reference sequence). CDR3 length equals 15 residues. Here the CDR3 DNA reads TGTGCCAGCAGCCTCGACCGGGTTCGGAACACTGAAGCTTTCTTT. It specifies CASSLDRVRNTEAFF. The full variable domain, rest sourced from reference TRBV5-5 and TRBJ1-1, is DAGVTQSPTHLIKTRGQQVTLRCSPISGHKSVSWYQQVLGQGPQFIFQYYEKEERGRGNFPDRFSARQFPNYSSELNVNALLLGDSALYLCASSLDRVRNTEAFFGQGTRLTVV.

As for this clonotype: A much larger clone differs by one base, so this may be a read error. The rearrangement links TRBV6-5 to TRBJ2-7; 8 bases agree with TRBD1. Per the germline V gene, CDR1 is MNHEY and CDR2 is SVGAGI. The CDR3 runs to 14 residues. The CDR3 reads CASTSTGAEGEQCF. In nucleotides, the CDR3 is TGTGCCAGCACCTCGACAGGGGCGGAGGGCGAGCAGTGCTTC.

In this sample, this clonotype is medium-sized. This rearrangement joins TRBV6-5 to TRBJ1-2; D is ambiguous. CDR1 and CDR2 (germline): MNHEY, SVGAGI. V was trimmed by 2 bases and J by 8 bases, leaving 15 bases between them. The CDR3 covers 14 residues. CDR3 loop: CASSYGPDQRGYTF. The DNA of the CDR3 is TGTGCCAGCAGTTACGGACCGGATCAGAGAGGCTACACCTTC.

The chain couples TRBV5-6 to TRBJ1-6, with D possibly TRBD1 on 6 matching bases. Trimming shortened V by 8 bases and J by 14 bases, and 17 bases separated the two germline ends. This CDR3 contains 12 residues. From germline, CDR1 is SGHDT and CDR2 YYEEEE. This CDR3 reads CASNQGRATLHF. The DNA of the CDR3 is TGTGCCAGTAACCAGGGGCGGGCAACCCTCCACTTT.

This chain connects TRBV5-6 to TRBJ1-2, with D possibly matching TRBD1 (6 bases). V was trimmed by 4 bases and J by 7 bases, leaving 17 bases between them. The CDR3 is 14 amino acids. From germline, CDR1 is SGHDT and CDR2 YYEEEE. The CDR3 DNA reads TGTGCCAGCAGCGCCGGAACAGGGAAGACTGGCTACACCTTC. Translating gives CASSAGTGKTGYTF.

For this clonotype: The junction departs from germline at one end; a sequencing error may be responsible. The V call is TRBV10-1, the J call TRBJ2-1; 7 nucleotides match TRBD1. The germline V gene has CDR1 WNHNN and CDR2 SYGVQD (reference sequence). This CDR3 has 16 residues. CDR3 nucleotides: TGCGCAAGCAGCCATCTCACGGGACAGATTTACAATGAGCAGTTCTTC. The encoded protein is CASSHLTGQIYNEQFF.

Points on this clonotype: At one end, the junction sequence differs from germline, possibly due to a read error. V usage is TRBV12-3 or TRBV12-4 and J usage is TRBJ2-7; TRBD1 or TRBD2 may be the D gene (5 bases each). The CDR3 has 14 amino acids. The CDR3 protein is CASSGTGATYEQYF. For the CDR3, the DNA is TGCGCCAGCAGCGGAACTGGGGCAACCTACGAGCAGTACTTC.